The 2 T cell receptor beta chains below come from one sample, sequenced in a study of blood T cell repertoires in COVID-19. Sequencing used immunoSEQ multiplex PCR; TCRdb keeps in-frame clones, though not all of them. The table records about 300,000 clones, around 92% of them present only once. Material: peripheral blood. These receptors all come from a woman younger than 45 with COVID-19, enrolled during active disease.

The chain recombines TRBV2 with TRBJ1-1; D unclear. The germline V gene has CDR1 SNHLY and CDR2 FYNNEI. This CDR3 has 12 residues. V was shortened by 3 bases and J by 7 bases, with 9 bases between the two germline ends. CDR3 DNA: TGTGCCAGCAGTGAGTGGAGAAGTGAAGCTTTCTTT. It yields the protein CASSEWRSEAFF.

The rearrangement links TRBV18 to TRBJ2-5, with D tentatively TRBD1 (6 bases). The CDR3 extends over 15 amino acids. CDR1 KGHSH and CDR2 LQKENI come from the germline V gene. V was trimmed by 3 bases and J by 2 bases, leaving 13 bases between them. CDR3 amino acids: CASSPWTVAQETQYF. CDR3 in DNA: TGTGCCAGCTCACCCTGGACAGTGGCGCAAGAGACCCAGTACTTC.